These T cell receptor beta chains were read from a single sample in a study of regulatory and conventional T cells in RAG deficiency. Sequenced by immunoSEQ multiplex PCR; TCRdb stores in-frame clones only, minus some. This sample has approximately 21,000 clones, with around 97% found just once. The same data also contributed to another study, on regulatory T cells.

Specimen: CD25- CD4+ T cells sorted from blood. The receptors shown here come from a human donor in good health. CDR3s include the opening cysteine and the closing phenylalanine or tryptophan. D genes are given only for firm matches. Not every row has a clone size; where given, it reads once, few, many or a size class.

V	J	size	D	CDR3	DNA
TRBV28	TRBJ1-1	-	-	CASNPDTLNTEAFF	TGTGCCAGCAACCCGGACACCTTGAACACTGAAGCTTTCTTT
TRBV27	TRBJ1-3	-	-	CATKQLAKNTIYF	TGTGCCACCAAACAGCTCGCTAAGAACACCATATATTTT
TRBV6-1	TRBJ1-2	-	TRBD1	CASRGTGYYGYTF	TGTGCCAGTCGGGGGACAGGATACTATGGCTACACCTTC
TRBV7-9	TRBJ1-2	-	-	CASSEGDLRNGYTF	TGTGCCAGCAGTGAGGGGGATCTACGAAACGGCTACACCTTC
TRBV5-1	TRBJ2-5	-	-	CASSAPGLEVIETQYF	TGCGCCAGCAGCGCGCCGGGGTTAGAGGTTATAGAGACCCAGTACTTC
TRBV7-2	TRBJ2-3	-	TRBD2	CASSRGGGTPENF	TGTGCCAGCAGCCGGGGGGGTGGGACCCCGGAAAATTTT
TRBV28	TRBJ1-1	-	TRBD1	CASSFGTGGGVAEAFF	TGTGCCAGCAGTTTCGGGACAGGGGGTGGAGTGGCTGAAGCTTTCTTT
TRBV6-5	TRBJ2-7	-	TRBD2	CASRLSGGTYEQYF	TGTGCCAGCAGATTAAGCGGGGGAACCTACGAGCAGTACTTC
TRBV21-1	TRBJ2-7	-	-	CASSKLREGSPGQGPHEQYF	TGTGCCAGCAGCAAACTAAGAGAAGGCAGTCCGGGACAGGGTCCCCACGAGCAGTACTTC
TRBV5-1	TRBJ2-3	-	TRBD1	CASSLAGQVGDTQYF	TGCGCCAGCAGCTTGGCGGGACAGGTGGGTGATACGCAGTATTTT
TRBV5-8	TRBJ2-5	-	-	CASSLGVGTQYF	TGTGCCAGCAGCTTGGGAGTCGGGACCCAGTACTTC
TRBV6-5	TRBJ1-1	-	-	CASSLPGYTEAFF	TGTGCCAGCAGCCTTCCGGGGTACACTGAAGCTTTCTTT
TRBV27	TRBJ2-6	-	-	CASPKRVPRSSGANVLTF	TGTGCCAGCCCGAAGAGGGTCCCCCGGAGCTCTGGGGCCAACGTCCTGACTTTC
TRBV7-8	TRBJ1-5	-	-	CASSLGPDQPQHF	TGTGCCAGCAGCTTGGGGCCTGATCAGCCCCAGCATTTT
TRBV7-2	TRBJ1-5	-	-	CASSSVSNQPQHF	TGTGCCAGCAGCTCCGTCAGCAATCAGCCCCAGCATTTT
TRBV5-6	TRBJ2-5	-	TRBD1	CASSLRTGGGKETQYF	TGTGCCAGCAGCTTGAGGACAGGGGGCGGGAAAGAGACCCAGTACTTC
TRBV9	TRBJ1-2	-	-	CASSVGGLYGYTF	TGTGCCAGCAGCGTAGGGGGACTCTATGGCTACACCTTC
TRBV7-3	TRBJ1-2	-	TRBD1	CASSLETGAGYTF	TGTGCCAGCAGCCTAGAGACAGGGGCGGGCTACACCTTC
TRBV7-2	TRBJ2-1	-	TRBD2	CASSSDPSLAGGLHEQFF	TGTGCCAGCAGCTCAGACCCCTCACTAGCGGGGGGGCTCCATGAGCAGTTCTTC
TRBV13	TRBJ2-7	-	-	CASSLPGGNEQYF	TGTGCCAGCAGCTTACCGGGTGGTAACGAGCAGTACTTC
TRBV5-4	TRBJ1-1	-	-	CASPGKENTEAFF	TGTGCCAGCCCCGGGAAAGAGAACACTGAAGCTTTCTTT
TRBV18	TRBJ1-4	-	-	CASSPMPGTVNEKLFF	TGTGCCAGCTCACCCATGCCCGGGACTGTTAATGAAAAACTGTTTTTT
TRBV9	TRBJ2-7	-	-	CASSSDREDYEQYF	TGTGCCAGCAGCTCAGACCGGGAAGACTACGAGCAGTACTTC
TRBV6-5	TRBJ2-1	-	TRBD1	CASSADRRGEQFF	TGTGCCAGCAGTGCGGACAGGAGAGGTGAGCAGTTCTTC
TRBV30	TRBJ1-5	-	-	CAWTPGSSNQPQHF	TGTGCCTGGACCCCAGGCTCTAGCAATCAGCCCCAGCATTTT
TRBV4-3	TRBJ1-2	-	-	CASSQDQEGKGGYTF	TGCGCCAGCAGCCAAGATCAGGAGGGGAAGGGTGGCTACACCTTC
TRBV5-1	TRBJ2-2	-	TRBD2	CASTGRGGDTGELFF	TGCGCCAGCACAGGAAGGGGAGGGGACACCGGGGAGCTGTTTTTT
TRBV7-9	TRBJ1-3	once	-	CASSPDSGGNTIYF	TGTGCCAGCAGCCCTGACTCTGGAGGAAACACCATATATTTT
TRBV4-2	TRBJ1-2	-	TRBD1	CASSQGESNRGLYGYTF	TGTGCCAGCAGCCAAGGGGAATCAAACAGGGGACTCTATGGCTACACCTTC
TRBV7-9	TRBJ1-2	-	-	CASSTGAGAYGYTF	TGTGCCAGCAGCACTGGAGCGGGTGCCTATGGCTACACCTTC
TRBV6-6	TRBJ1-5	-	-	CASSPTLTHSNQPQHF	TGTGCCAGCAGTCCAACCCTTACACATAGCAATCAGCCCCAGCATTTT
TRBV9	TRBJ2-2	-	-	CASSVGHQNTGELFF	TGTGCCAGCAGCGTTGGGCACCAGAACACCGGGGAGCTGTTTTTT
TRBV10-2	TRBJ2-3	-	-	CASTLQAVLTDTQYF	TGCGCCAGCACCCTTCAAGCGGTCCTCACAGATACGCAGTATTTT
TRBV30	TRBJ2-7	-	TRBD2	CAWRVGASGAWGSYEQYF	TGTGCCTGGAGGGTGGGGGCTAGCGGGGCCTGGGGCTCCTACGAGCAGTACTTC
TRBV6-5	TRBJ1-1	-	-	CASSSDRGTKAFF	TGTGCCAGCAGTTCGGATAGAGGAACAAAAGCTTTCTTT
TRBV4-1	TRBJ1-4	-	-	CASSRGLTGFGDGKLFF	TGCGCCAGCAGCCGTGGGCTGACAGGTTTCGGGGACGGAAAACTGTTTTTT
TRBV27	TRBJ1-4	-	-	CASRTGTINEKLFF	TGTGCCAGCCGCACGGGGACTATTAATGAAAAACTGTTTTTT
TRBV30	TRBJ2-3	-	TRBD2	CASGLAGGIDTQYF	TGTGCCTCGGGACTAGCGGGGGGGATCGATACGCAGTATTTT
TRBV19	TRBJ1-1	-	-	CASSIRGNTEAFF	TGTGCCAGTAGTATAAGGGGGAACACTGAAGCTTTCTTT
TRBV2	TRBJ2-3	-	-	CASSADRADTQYF	TGTGCCAGCAGCGCAGATCGGGCAGATACGCAGTATTTT
TRBV27	TRBJ2-2	-	TRBD1	CASSARQGARTGELFF	TGTGCCAGCAGTGCCCGACAGGGGGCGCGGACCGGGGAGCTGTTTTTT
TRBV28	TRBJ1-1	-	-	CASSLRGENTEAFF	TGTGCCAGCAGTTTACGAGGCGAGAACACTGAAGCTTTCTTT
TRBV4-1	TRBJ2-7	once	TRBD2	CASSQGRLAGGYTYEQYF	TGCGCCAGCAGCCAAGGTCGGCTAGCGGGGGGGTACACCTACGAGCAGTACTTC
TRBV5-4	TRBJ1-6	-	-	CASSLPTGLGSPLHF	TGTGCCAGCAGCTTGCCTACAGGGTTAGGTTCACCCCTCCACTTT
TRBV5-1	TRBJ2-2	once	-	CASSWAPGEPGELFF	TGCGCCAGCAGCTGGGCCCCAGGGGAGCCCGGGGAGCTGTTTTTT
TRBV19	TRBJ2-5	-	-	CASTLSIGGQETQYF	TGTGCCAGTACCCTATCTATCGGCGGTCAAGAGACCCAGTACTTC
TRBV7-9	TRBJ2-5	-	TRBD2	CASSPSGGRSETQYF	TGTGCCAGCAGCCCTAGCGGGGGACGGTCGGAGACCCAGTACTTC
TRBV19	TRBJ2-5	-	-	CASSHGRGVGETQYF	TGTGCCAGTAGCCACGGACGGGGAGTGGGAGAGACCCAGTACTTC
TRBV5-4	TRBJ2-3	-	TRBD1	CASSPDRVSTDTQYF	TGTGCCAGCAGCCCGGACAGGGTGTCGACAGATACGCAGTATTTT
TRBV21-1	TRBJ1-1	-	-	CASSKRPYTVGGNTEAFF	TGTGCCAGCAGCAAACGGCCCTATACGGTCGGGGGGAACACTGAAGCTTTCTTT
TRBV30	TRBJ2-5	-	-	CARDSPGGTQYF	TGTGCCCGGGACTCACCAGGGGGGACCCAGTACTTC
TRBV5-1	TRBJ1-4	-	-	CASSLLPTNEKLFF	TGCGCCAGCAGCTTACTTCCAACTAATGAAAAACTGTTTTTT
TRBV28	TRBJ1-6	-	TRBD1	CASSLADRVGSPLHF	TGTGCCAGCAGTCTGGCGGACAGGGTGGGGTCACCCCTCCACTTT
TRBV6-5	TRBJ2-7	-	TRBD1	CATEDRAEQYF	TGTGCCACCGAGGACAGGGCCGAGCAGTACTTC